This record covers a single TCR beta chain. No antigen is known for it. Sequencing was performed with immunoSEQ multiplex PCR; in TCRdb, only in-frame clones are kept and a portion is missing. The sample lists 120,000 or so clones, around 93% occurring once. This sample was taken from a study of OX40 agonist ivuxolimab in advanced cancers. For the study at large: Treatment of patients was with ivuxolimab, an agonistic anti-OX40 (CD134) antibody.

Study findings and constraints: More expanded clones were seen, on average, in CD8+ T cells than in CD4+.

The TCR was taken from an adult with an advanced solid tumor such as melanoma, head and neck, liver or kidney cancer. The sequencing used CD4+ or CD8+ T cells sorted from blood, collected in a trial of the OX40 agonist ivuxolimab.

Here the CDR3 reads CASSLSRTPPDTQYF. The CDR3 DNA reads as TGCGCCAGCAGCTTGTCGAGGACGCCTCCAGATACGCAGTATTTT. The chain combines TRBV5-1 with TRBJ2-3, with D hard to call. CDR1 and CDR2 from the germline V gene are SGHRS and YFSETQ. This CDR3 contains 15 residues. Trimming cost V 1 base and J 4 bases, with 13 bases left between them.